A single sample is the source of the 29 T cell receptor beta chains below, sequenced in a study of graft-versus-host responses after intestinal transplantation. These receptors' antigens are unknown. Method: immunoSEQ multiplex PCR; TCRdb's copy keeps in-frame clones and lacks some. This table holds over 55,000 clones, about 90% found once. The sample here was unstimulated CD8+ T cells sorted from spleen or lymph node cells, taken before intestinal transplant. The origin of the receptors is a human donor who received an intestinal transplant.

CDR3 coding DNA: TGTGCCAGCAGTCAATTAACTAGCGGGGGACCTAATGAGCAGTTCTTC. Protein product: CASSQLTSGGPNEQFF. The V call is TRBV27, the J call TRBJ2-1, with 11 nucleotides matching TRBD2. CDR1 is MNHEY and CDR2 is SMNVEV in the germline V gene (reference sequence). The V segment lost 5 bases and the J segment 7 bases; nucleotides outside the gene matches: 10. The CDR3 covers 16 residues.

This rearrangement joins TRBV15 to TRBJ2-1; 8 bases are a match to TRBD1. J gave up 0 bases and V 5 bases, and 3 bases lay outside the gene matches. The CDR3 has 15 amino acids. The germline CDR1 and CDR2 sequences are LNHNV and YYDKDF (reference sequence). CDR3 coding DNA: TGTGCCACCAGCTTAACAGGGGGCTCCTACAATGAGCAGTTCTTC. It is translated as CATSLTGGSYNEQFF.

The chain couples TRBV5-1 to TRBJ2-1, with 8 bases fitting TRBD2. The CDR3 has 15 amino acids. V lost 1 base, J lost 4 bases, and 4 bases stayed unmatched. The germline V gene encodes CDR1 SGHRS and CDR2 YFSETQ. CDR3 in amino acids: CASSLTSGGYNEQFF. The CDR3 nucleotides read TGCGCCAGCAGCTTGACCAGCGGGGGTTACAATGAGCAGTTCTTC. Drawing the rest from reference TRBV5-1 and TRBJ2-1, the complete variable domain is KAGVTQTPRYLIKTRGQQVTLSCSPISGHRSVSWYQQTPGQGLQFLFEYFSETQRNKGNFPGRFSGRQFSNSRSEMNVSTLELGDSALYLCASSLTSGGYNEQFFGPGTRLTVL.

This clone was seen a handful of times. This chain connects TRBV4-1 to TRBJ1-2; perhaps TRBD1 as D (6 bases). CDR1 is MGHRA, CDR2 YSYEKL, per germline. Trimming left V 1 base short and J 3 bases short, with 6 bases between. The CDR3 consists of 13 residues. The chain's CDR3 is CASSQGTDYGYTF. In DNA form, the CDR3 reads TGCGCCAGCAGCCAAGGGACAGACTATGGCTACACCTTC.

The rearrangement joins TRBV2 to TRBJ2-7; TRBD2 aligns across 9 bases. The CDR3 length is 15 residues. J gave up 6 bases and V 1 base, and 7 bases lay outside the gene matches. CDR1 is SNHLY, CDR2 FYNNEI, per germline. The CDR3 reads CASSEVGGGAFEQYF. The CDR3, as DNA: TGTGCCAGCAGTGAAGTGGGCGGGGGGGCCTTCGAGCAGTACTTC.

The CDR3 loop reads CASSLTGGPYNEQFF. The DNA for the CDR3 is TGCGCCAGCAGCTTGACAGGGGGCCCCTACAATGAGCAGTTCTTC. The chain is built from TRBV5-1 and TRBJ2-1; TRBD1 matches at 9 bases. The CDR3 sequence is 15 residues long. Losses at the gene ends were 1 base for V and 2 bases for J; bases not matched to a gene: 1. Germline CDR1 SGHRS, CDR2 YFSETQ.

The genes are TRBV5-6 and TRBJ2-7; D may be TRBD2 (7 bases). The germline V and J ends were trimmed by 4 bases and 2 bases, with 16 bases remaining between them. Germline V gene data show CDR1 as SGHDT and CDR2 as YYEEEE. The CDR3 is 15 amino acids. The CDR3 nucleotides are TGTGCCAGCAGCGGCTATGGGGGGGGCCCCTACGAGCAGTACTTC. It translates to CASSGYGGGPYEQYF. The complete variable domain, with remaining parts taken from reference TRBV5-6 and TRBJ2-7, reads DAGVTQSPTHLIKTRGQQVTLRCSPKSGHDTVSWYQQALGQGPQFIFQYYEEEERQRGNFPDRFSGHQFPNYSSELNVNALLLGDSALYLCASSGYGGGPYEQYFGPGTRLTVT.

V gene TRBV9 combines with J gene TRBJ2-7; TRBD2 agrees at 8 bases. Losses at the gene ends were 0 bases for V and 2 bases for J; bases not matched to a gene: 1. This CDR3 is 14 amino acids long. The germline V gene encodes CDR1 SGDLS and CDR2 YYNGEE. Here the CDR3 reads CASSVAGGPYEQYF. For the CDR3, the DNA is TGTGCCAGCAGCGTAGCGGGGGGGCCCTACGAGCAGTACTTC.

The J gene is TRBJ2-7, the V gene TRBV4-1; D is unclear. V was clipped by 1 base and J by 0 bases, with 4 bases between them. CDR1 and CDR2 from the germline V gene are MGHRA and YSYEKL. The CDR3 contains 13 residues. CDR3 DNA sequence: TGCGCCAGCAGCCAAGCCGGCTCCTACGAGCAGTACTTC. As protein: CASSQAGSYEQYF.

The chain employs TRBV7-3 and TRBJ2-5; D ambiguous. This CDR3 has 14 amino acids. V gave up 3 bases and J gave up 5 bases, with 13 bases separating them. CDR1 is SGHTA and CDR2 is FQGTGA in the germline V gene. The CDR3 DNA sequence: TGTGCCAGCAGCTTCCCCCGCGGTGGCGAGACCCAGTACTTC. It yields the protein CASSFPRGGETQYF.

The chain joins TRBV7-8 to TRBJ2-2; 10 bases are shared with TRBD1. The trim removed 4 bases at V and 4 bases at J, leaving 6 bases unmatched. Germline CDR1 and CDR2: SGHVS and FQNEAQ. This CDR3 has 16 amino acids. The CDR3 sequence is CASSSQTGGITGELFF. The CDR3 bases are TGTGCCAGCAGCTCCCAGACAGGGGGCATCACCGGGGAGCTGTTTTTT.

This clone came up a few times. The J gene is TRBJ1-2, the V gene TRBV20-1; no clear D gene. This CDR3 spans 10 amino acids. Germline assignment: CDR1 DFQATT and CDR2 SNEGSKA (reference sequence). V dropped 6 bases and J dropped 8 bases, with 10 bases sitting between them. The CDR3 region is CSAYPEGYTF. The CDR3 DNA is TGCAGTGCCTACCCGGAGGGCTACACCTTC.

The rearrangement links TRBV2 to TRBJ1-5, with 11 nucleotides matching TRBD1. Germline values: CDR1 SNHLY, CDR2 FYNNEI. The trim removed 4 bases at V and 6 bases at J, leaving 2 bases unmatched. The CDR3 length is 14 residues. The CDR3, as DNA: TGTGCCAGCAGTGGGGGACAGGGGGGTCAGCCCCAGCATTTT. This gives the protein CASSGGQGGQPQHF.

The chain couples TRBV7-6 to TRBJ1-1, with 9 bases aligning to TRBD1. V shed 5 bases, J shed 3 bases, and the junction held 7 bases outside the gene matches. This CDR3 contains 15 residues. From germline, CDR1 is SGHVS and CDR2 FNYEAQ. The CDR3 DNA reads TGTGCCAGCAGCGACGGGACAGGGTATGACACTGAAGCTTTCTTT. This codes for CASSDGTGYDTEAFF.

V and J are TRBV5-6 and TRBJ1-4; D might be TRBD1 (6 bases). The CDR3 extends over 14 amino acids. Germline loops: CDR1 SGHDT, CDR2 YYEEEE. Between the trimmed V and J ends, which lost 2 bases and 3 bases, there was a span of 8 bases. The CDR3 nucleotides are TGTGCCAGCAGCTTCGCAGGGGCTAATGAAAAACTGTTTTTT. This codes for CASSFAGANEKLFF.

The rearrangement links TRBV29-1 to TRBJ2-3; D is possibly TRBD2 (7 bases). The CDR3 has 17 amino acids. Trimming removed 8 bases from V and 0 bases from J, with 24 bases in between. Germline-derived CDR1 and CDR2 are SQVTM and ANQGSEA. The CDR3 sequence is CSTRGGRNERSTDTQYF. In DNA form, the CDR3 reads TGCAGCACCCGCGGGGGCCGAAACGAACGAAGCACAGATACGCAGTATTTT.

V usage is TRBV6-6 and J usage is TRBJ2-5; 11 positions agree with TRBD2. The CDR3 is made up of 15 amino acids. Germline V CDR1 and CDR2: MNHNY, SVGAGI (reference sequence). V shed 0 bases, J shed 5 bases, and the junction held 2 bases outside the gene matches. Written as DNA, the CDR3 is TGTGCCAGCAGTTACTCACTAGCGGGGGCGGAGACCCAGTACTTC. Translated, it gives CASSYSLAGAETQYF.

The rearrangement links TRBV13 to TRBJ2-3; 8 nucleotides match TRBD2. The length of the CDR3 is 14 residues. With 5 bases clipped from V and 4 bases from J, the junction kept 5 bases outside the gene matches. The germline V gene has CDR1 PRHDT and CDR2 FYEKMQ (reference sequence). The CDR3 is CASSGTSPPDTQYF. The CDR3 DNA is TGTGCCAGCAGCGGGACTAGTCCCCCAGATACGCAGTATTTT.

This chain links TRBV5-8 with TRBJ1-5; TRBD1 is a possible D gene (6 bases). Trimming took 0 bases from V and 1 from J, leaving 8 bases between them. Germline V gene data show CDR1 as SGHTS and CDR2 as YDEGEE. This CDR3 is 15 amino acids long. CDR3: CASSLAGASNQPQHF. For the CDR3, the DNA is TGTGCCAGCAGCTTGGCAGGGGCGAGCAATCAGCCCCAGCATTTT.

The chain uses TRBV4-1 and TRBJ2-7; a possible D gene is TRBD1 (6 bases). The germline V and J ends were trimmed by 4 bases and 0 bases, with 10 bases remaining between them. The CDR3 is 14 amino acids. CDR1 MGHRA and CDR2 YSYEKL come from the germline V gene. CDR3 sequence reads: CASSPGQISYEQYF. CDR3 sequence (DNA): TGCGCCAGCAGCCCTGGACAGATCTCCTACGAGCAGTACTTC.

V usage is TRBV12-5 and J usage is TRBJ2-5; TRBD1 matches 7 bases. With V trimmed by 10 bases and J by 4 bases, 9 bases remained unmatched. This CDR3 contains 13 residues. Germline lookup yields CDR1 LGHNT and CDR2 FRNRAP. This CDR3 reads CAIPRQGRETQYF. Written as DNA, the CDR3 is TGTGCTATCCCTCGACAGGGTAGAGAGACCCAGTACTTC. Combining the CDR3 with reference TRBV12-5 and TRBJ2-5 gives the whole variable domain DARVTQTPRHKVTEMGQEVTMRCQPILGHNTVFWYRQTMMQGLELLAYFRNRAPLDDSGMPKDRFSAEMPDATLATLKIQPSEPRDSAVYFCAIPRQGRETQYFGPGTRLLVL.

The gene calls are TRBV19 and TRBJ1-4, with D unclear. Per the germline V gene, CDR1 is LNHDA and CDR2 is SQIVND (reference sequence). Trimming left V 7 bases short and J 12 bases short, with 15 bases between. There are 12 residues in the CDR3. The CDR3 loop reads CASTRYAGELFF. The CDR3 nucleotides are TGTGCCAGTACCCGATACGCCGGGGAACTGTTTTTT.

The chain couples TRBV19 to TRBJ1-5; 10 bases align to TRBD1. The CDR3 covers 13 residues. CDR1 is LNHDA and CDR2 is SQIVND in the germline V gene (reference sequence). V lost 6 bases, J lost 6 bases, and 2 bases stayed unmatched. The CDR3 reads CASRGQGIQPQHF. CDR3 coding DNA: TGTGCCAGTAGGGGACAGGGGATTCAGCCCCAGCATTTT.

The CDR3 protein is CASSAGTASEQYF. The CDR3 nucleotides read TGCGCCAGCAGTGCCGGGACTGCCTCGGAGCAGTACTTC. The chain has TRBV10-1 and TRBJ2-7; D possibly corresponds to TRBD2 (6 bases). Trimming left V 4 bases short and J 7 bases short, with 14 bases between. This CDR3 contains 13 residues. Per germline, CDR1 WNHNN and CDR2 SYGVQD (reference sequence).

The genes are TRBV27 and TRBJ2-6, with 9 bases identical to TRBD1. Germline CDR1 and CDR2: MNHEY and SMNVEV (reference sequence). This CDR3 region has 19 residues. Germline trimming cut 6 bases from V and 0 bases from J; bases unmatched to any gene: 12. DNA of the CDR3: TGTGCCAGCAGAGGACAGGGGCGCAACCCATACTCTGGGGCCAACGTCCTGACTTTC. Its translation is CASRGQGRNPYSGANVLTF.

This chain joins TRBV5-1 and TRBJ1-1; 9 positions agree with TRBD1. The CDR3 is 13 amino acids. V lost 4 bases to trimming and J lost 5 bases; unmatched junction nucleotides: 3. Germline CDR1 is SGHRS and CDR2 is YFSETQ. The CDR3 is CASSLDRGTEAFF. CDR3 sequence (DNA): TGCGCCAGCAGCCTAGACAGGGGGACTGAAGCTTTCTTT. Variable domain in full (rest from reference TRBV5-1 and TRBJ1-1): KAGVTQTPRYLIKTRGQQVTLSCSPISGHRSVSWYQQTPGQGLQFLFEYFSETQRNKGNFPGRFSGRQFSNSRSEMNVSTLELGDSALYLCASSLDRGTEAFFGQGTRLTVV.

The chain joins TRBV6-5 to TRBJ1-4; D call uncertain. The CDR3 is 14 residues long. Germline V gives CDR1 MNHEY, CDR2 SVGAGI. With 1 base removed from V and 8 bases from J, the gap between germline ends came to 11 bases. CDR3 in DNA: TGTGCCAGCAGTTACTGGGCAGGAGGGGAAAAACTGTTTTTT. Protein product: CASSYWAGGEKLFF.

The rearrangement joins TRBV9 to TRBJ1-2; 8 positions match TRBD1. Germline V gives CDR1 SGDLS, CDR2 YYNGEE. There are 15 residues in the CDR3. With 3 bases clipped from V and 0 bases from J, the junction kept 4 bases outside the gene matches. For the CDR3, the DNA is TGTGCCAGCAGCGCCTTACAGGGGGCTAACTATGGCTACACCTTC. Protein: CASSALQGANYGYTF. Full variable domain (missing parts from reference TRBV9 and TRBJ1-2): DSGVTQTPKHLITATGQRVTLRCSPRSGDLSVYWYQQSLDQGLQFLIQYYNGEERAKGNILERFSAQQFPDLHSELNLSSLELGDSALYFCASSALQGANYGYTFGSGTRLTVV.

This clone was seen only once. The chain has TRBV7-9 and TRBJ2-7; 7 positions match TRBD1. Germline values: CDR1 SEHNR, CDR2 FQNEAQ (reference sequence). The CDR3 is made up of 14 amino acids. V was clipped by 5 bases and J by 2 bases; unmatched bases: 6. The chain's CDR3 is CASSPGQDPYEQYF. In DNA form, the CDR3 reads TGTGCCAGCAGCCCAGGACAGGATCCCTACGAGCAGTACTTC.